Listed below are T cell receptor beta chains from one sample, sequenced in a study of cytomegalovirus exposure and HLA in healthy donors. TCRdb keeps only in-frame clones here, not all; method: immunoSEQ multiplex PCR. Here the sample spans 100,000 to 150,000 clones, approximately 80% being singletons. Sequenced: PBMCs. These receptors came from a man aged 30 to 45 in good health and CMV-seropositive. Each CDR3 is given with its conserved first and last residue. Fields, in order: V gene, D gene, J gene, clone size, CDR3 DNA, CDR3 protein. D genes are given only for firm matches. Some rows mark clone size as missing; the rest say once, few, many or name a class of expanded clone.

TRBV6-1	-	TRBJ1-2	once	TGTGCCAGCAGTGACAGGGTCTATGGCTACACCTTC	CASSDRVYGYTF
TRBV4-1	-	TRBJ2-7	-	TGCGCCAGCAGCCAAGATCGCCAGGCGCCCTACGAGCAGTACTTC	CASSQDRQAPYEQYF
TRBV6-6	TRBD1	TRBJ1-5	-	TGTGCCAGCAGATGGACAGGGGACAATCAGCCCCAGCATTTT	CASRWTGDNQPQHF
TRBV29-1	-	TRBJ2-1	-	TGCAGCGTTGCCGGAGGACAGCAATTTTCCTACAATGAGCAGTTCTTC	CSVAGGQQFSYNEQFF
TRBV6-5	-	TRBJ1-4	-	TGTGCCAGCGGGGGCGTGGGGGAAAAACTGTTTTTT	CASGGVGEKLFF
TRBV29-1	-	TRBJ1-1	-	TGCAGCGTTGACAGGGCCCGTTATCATCGGACTGAAGCTTTCTTT	CSVDRARYHRTEAFF
TRBV5-6	-	TRBJ2-6	-	TGTGCCAGCAGCCTTTGGGGCAGCCCTTCTGGGGCCAACGGCCTGACTTTC	CASSLWGSPSGANGLTF
TRBV10-1	TRBD1	TRBJ1-1	-	TGCGCCAGCAGTGGGTTGACAGGGGGCAATCCTGAAGCTTTCTTT	CASSGLTGGNPEAFF
TRBV7-8	TRBD1	TRBJ2-1	-	TGTGCCAGCAGCCCCAGGGACAGGGGCAATGAGCAGTTCTTC	CASSPRDRGNEQFF
TRBV15	-	TRBJ2-2	-	TGTGCCACCAACGAGGGACTCCAGAACACCGGGGAGCTGTTTTTT	CATNEGLQNTGELFF
TRBV28	TRBD1	TRBJ2-7	once	TGTGCCAGCAGTTTGCCCGGGACAGACAAGTACGAGCAGTACTTC	CASSLPGTDKYEQYF
TRBV5-6	-	TRBJ2-2	few	TGTGCCAGCAGCCCGGACCAGGGGGGAGTTTCCGGGGAGCTGTTTTTT	CASSPDQGGVSGELFF
TRBV5-1	TRBD2	TRBJ2-7	-	TGCGCCAGCAGCTTGGGGCTAGCGGCGACTCACTACGAGCAGTACTTC	CASSLGLAATHYEQYF
TRBV6-6	-	TRBJ1-1	few	TGTGCCAGCAGCCTACTATCAACTGAAGCTTTCTTT	CASSLLSTEAFF
TRBV30	TRBD1	TRBJ1-1	-	TGTGCCTGGGATCGAGGGGGCGTTGGTACTGAAGCTTTCTTT	CAWDRGGVGTEAFF
TRBV7-3	TRBD1	TRBJ2-1	few	TGTGCCAGCAGCCAGACAGGGGGCGGTGAGCAGTTCTTC	CASSQTGGGEQFF
TRBV12-5	TRBD1	TRBJ2-1	-	TGTGCTAGTGGTTTACCTAAAACCGGGACAGGGGGCTACAATGAGCAGTTCTTC	CASGLPKTGTGGYNEQFF
TRBV5-1	TRBD1	TRBJ1-1	-	TGCGCCAGCAGCTTGTTACAGGGGGCTGGTGAAGCTTTCTTT	CASSLLQGAGEAFF
TRBV6-5	-	TRBJ2-7	-	TGTGCCAGCAGTTACTCCAGTCATACCACCTACGAGCAGTACTTC	CASSYSSHTTYEQYF
TRBV6-6	-	TRBJ1-1	-	TGTGCCAGCAGCCCCTATTACGGACATACTGAAGCTTTCTTT	CASSPYYGHTEAFF
TRBV9	TRBD1	TRBJ1-3	-	TGTGCCAGCACCCAGACAGGGACTGGAAACACCATATATTTT	CASTQTGTGNTIYF
TRBV27	TRBD1	TRBJ2-1	-	TGTGCCAGCAGTGCACTAACAGGGGGCGCCTACAATGAGCAGTTCTTC	CASSALTGGAYNEQFF
TRBV28	-	TRBJ1-2	-	TGTGCCAGCAGTTTATTGGGACAAGGAGACTATGGCTACACCTTC	CASSLLGQGDYGYTF
TRBV7-8	TRBD1	TRBJ1-1	-	TGTGCCAGCAGCTTACAAACAGGGGGCTTAACTGAAGCTTTCTTT	CASSLQTGGLTEAFF
TRBV18	TRBD1	TRBJ1-1	-	TGTGCCAGCTCACCGGGACAGTATAACACTGAAGCTTTCTTT	CASSPGQYNTEAFF
TRBV5-6	TRBD1	TRBJ2-3	-	TGTGCCAGCAGCCTGATACAGGGGGGAGATACGCAGTATTTT	CASSLIQGGDTQYF
TRBV5-1	-	TRBJ1-1	-	TGCGCCAGCACCTCAGACGCGGGTGGTCTTCTTAGCACTGAAGCTTTCTTT	CASTSDAGGLLSTEAFF
TRBV9	-	TRBJ1-1	-	TGTGCCAGCAGCGCCAATGAAGCTTTCTTT	CASSANEAFF
TRBV5-1	-	TRBJ1-2	-	TGCGCCAGCAGCTTGGAATGGGCCACGCAGAGCCGCTATGGCTACACCTTC	CASSLEWATQSRYGYTF
TRBV27	TRBD1	TRBJ2-1	-	TGTGCCAGCAGTGTACGGACAGGGGGAGGCTCCTACAATGAGCAGTTCTTC	CASSVRTGGGSYNEQFF
TRBV18	TRBD1	TRBJ2-5	-	TGTGCCAGCTCCTTCTCACAGGGACAGGAGACCCAGTACTTC	CASSFSQGQETQYF
TRBV10-3	TRBD2	TRBJ2-1	-	TGTGCCACCGGGGGGACTATGGGGTACAATGAGCAGTTCTTC	CATGGTMGYNEQFF
TRBV7-9	TRBD1	TRBJ2-2	-	TGTTCCTCCAGTTGGGCCGGACAGGGGGCGGTTGCCGGGGAGCTGTTTTTT	CSSSWAGQGAVAGELFF